The following is a TCR beta chain sequence with its context. Germline CDR1 and CDR2: MNHEY and SVGEGT. The CDR3 consists of 14 residues. Trimming took 2 bases from V and 4 from J; bases not matched to a gene: 2. These data are taken from a study of blood T cell repertoires in COVID-19. The table came from immunoSEQ multiplex PCR; TCRdb's copy has only in-frame clones and leaves some out. The data hold some 300,000 clones, with just under 90% observed a single time. J is TRBJ1-5 and V is TRBV6-2 or TRBV6-3; TRBD1 matches 7 bases. The sequence derives from a woman aged 50 to 60 with COVID-19, enrolled during active disease. Sequencing input: peripheral blood. The CDR3 DNA reads as TGTGCCAGCAGTTACCGGACAGGTAATCAGCCCCAGCATTTT. The encoded protein is CASSYRTGNQPQHF.